The T cell receptor (beta chain) under discussion was sequenced for a study of cytomegalovirus exposure and HLA in healthy donors. Study outcomes and limitations: CMV serostatus stood as the only immune exposure information on hand. Differences between HLA loci emerged in a later analysis of TCR association rates, with DRB1 most and HLA-C fewest.

PCR used 60 Vbeta primers and 13 Jbeta primers. Sequencing was performed with immunoSEQ multiplex PCR; in TCRdb, only in-frame clones are kept and a portion is missing. The sample lists 150,000 or so clones; about 80% were seen once. About this clone: The antigen is not known.

The sequencing input was PBMCs. The TCR comes from a man aged 30 to 39 in good health and CMV-seropositive.

The CDR3 bases are TGTGCCAGCAGTGTCCTCACAGGTCTTAGCAATCAGCCCCAGCATTTT. Amino acid sequence: CASSVLTGLSNQPQHF. The chain combines TRBV28 with TRBJ1-5, with D possibly being TRBD1 (5 bases). The CDR3 has 16 amino acids. Trimming left V 5 bases short and J 0 bases short, with 14 bases between. The germline gives CDR1 MDHEN, CDR2 SYDVKM.